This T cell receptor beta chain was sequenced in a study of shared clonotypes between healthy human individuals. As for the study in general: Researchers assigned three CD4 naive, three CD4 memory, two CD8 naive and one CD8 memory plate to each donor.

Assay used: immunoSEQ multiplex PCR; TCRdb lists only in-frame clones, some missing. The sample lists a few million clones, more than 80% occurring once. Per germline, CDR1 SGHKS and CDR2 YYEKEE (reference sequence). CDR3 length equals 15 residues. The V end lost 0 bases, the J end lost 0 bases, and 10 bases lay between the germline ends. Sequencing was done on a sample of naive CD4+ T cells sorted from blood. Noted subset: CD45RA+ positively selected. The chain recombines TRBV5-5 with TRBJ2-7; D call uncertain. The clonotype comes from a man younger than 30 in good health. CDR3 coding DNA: TGTGCCAGCAGCTTGGCAGTCCAGATCTCCTACGAGCAGTACTTC. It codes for CASSLAVQISYEQYF.